This TCR beta chain was documented in a study of CD8+CD57+ T cells in acquired aplastic anemia listed by TCRdb under 2018. Describing the broader study: A mean of around 3.2 ug of DNA, ranging from about 0.19 to 30 ug, was extracted from sorted CD4+ and CD8+ cells. On the study overall, not on this receptor specifically: Between patients and healthy controls, no significant difference in CD8+ Simpson's diversity was found (P=0.060). Roughly 31 CD8+ CDR3 sequences were shared between patients and controls but appeared highly expressed in patients and within their immunodominant clones.

A single count supports this clonotype. Its antigen is not yet known. No base quality information exists; no much larger clone differs at one position. A read on its own is weak evidence. Genomic DNA served as template for TCR beta VDJ combination and CDR3 sequence profiling. TCR repertoire sequencing was run on an Illumina HiSeq 2000. The original pipeline was this. TRBV/TRBJ rearrangement plots, CDR3 size and DJ length profiles, and Simpson's diversity index were used to assess repertoires. Whichever DNA sequence was most abundant in the deep sequencing data was defined as the immunodominant clone. CDR3 amino acid sequences were checked for sharing between subjects and were compared against published repertoires and the VDJdb database. TCRdb reanalyzed the raw reads on its own, using fastp at Q25 for trimming and MiXCR for clone calling, and kept in-frame beta chains. Merged by CDR3 protein, the rows form single entries marked with the most common genes and DNA. These V and J calls derive from TCRdb rather than the authors' analysis. This sample has around 250,000 distinct CDR3 sequences in its table, and roughly 50% of those were observed once. Together, the top ten hold approximately 8.2% of the sample.

The germline V gene encodes CDR1 SGHVT and CDR2 SQSDAQ. The CDR3 runs 15 amino acids, cysteine and phenylalanine included. Of all the DNA, just the CDR3 is kept, 45 bases in frame from base 1. V and J are truncated by 5 bases and 6 bases respectively, leaving an intervening sequence of 17 bases. TCR repertoires of sorted CD4+ and CD8+ blood T cells from severe aplastic anemia patients and healthy subjects were deep-sequenced in the study. Ficoll-Paque density gradient centrifugation was used to isolate peripheral blood mononuclear cells. Before DNA extraction, CD4+ and CD8+ T cells were sorted by FACS or by magnetic beads.

Sequences were obtained from sorted CD4+, CD8+, or CD8+CD57+ T cells (not recorded which) from PBMCs. The sequence was obtained from a human donor with severe aplastic anemia or a healthy control (not recorded which). Recombination connected TRBV7-4 to TRBJ1-5; the D gene cannot be named for sure. DNA sequence: TGTGCCAGCAGCCCATTCGAGGGCGCGGCTCAGCCCCAGCATTTT. Its product reads: CASSPFEGAAQPQHF.